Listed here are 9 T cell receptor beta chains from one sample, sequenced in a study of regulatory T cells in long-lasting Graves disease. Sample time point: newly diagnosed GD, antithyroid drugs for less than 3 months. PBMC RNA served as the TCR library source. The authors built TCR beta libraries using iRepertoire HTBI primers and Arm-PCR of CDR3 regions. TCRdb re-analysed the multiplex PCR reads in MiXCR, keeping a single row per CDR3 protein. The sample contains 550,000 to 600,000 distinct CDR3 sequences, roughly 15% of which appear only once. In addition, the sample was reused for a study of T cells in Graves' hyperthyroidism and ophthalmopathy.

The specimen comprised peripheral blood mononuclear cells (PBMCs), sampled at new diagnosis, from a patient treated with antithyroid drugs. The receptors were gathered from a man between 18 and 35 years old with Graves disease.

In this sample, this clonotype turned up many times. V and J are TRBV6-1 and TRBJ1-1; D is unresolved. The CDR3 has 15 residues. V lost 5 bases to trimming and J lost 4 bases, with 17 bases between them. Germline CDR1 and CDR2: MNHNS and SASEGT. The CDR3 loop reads CASSPSASESTEAFF. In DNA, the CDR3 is TGTGCCAGCAGTCCCTCCGCATCGGAGAGCACTGAAGCTTTCTTT.

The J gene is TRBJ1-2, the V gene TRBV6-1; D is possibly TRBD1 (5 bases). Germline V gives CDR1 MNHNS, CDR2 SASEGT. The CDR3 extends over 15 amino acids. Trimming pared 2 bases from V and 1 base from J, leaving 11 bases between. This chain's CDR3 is CASSELPGRNYGYTF. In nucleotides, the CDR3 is TGTGCCAGCAGTGAATTACCAGGGCGTAACTATGGCTACACCTTC.

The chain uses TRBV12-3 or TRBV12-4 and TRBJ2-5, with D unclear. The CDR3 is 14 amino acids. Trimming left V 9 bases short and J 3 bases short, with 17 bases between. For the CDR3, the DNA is TGTGCCAGTACAACAACTCGGACCAAAGAGACCCAGTACTTC. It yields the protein CASTTTRTKETQYF.

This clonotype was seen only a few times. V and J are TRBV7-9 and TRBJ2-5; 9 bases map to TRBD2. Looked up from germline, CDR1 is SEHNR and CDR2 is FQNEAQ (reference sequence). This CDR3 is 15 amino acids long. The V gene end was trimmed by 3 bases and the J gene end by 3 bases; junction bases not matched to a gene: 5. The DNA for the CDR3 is TGTGCCAGCAGCTTTTGGTTAGCGGGAGAAGAGACCCAGTACTTC. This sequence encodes CASSFWLAGEETQYF.

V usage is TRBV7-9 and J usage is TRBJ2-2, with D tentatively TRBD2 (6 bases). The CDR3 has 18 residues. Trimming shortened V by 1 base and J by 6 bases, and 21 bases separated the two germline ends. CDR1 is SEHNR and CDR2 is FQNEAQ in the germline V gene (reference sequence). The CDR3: CASSLVERLGLRPGELFF. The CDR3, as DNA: TGTGCCAGCAGCTTAGTAGAGCGTCTGGGACTTCGCCCCGGGGAGCTGTTTTTT.

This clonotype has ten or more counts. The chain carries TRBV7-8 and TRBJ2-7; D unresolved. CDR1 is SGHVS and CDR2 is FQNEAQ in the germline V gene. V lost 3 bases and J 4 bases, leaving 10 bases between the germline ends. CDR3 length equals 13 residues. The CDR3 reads CASSFKIRYEQYF. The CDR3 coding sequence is TGTGCCAGCAGCTTTAAGATCCGGTACGAGCAGTACTTC.

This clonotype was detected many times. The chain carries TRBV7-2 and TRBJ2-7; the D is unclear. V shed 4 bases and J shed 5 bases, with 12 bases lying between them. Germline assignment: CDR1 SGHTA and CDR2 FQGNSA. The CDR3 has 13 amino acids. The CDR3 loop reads CASSSGFLNEQYF. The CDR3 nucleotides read TGTGCCAGCAGCTCCGGGTTTCTAAACGAGCAGTACTTC.

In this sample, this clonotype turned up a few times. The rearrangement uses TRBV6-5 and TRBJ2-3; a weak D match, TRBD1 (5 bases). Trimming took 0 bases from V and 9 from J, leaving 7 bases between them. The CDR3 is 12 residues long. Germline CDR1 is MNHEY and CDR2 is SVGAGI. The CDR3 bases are TGTGCCAGCAGTTACTCGGCAGGGACGCAGTATTTT. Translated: CASSYSAGTQYF.

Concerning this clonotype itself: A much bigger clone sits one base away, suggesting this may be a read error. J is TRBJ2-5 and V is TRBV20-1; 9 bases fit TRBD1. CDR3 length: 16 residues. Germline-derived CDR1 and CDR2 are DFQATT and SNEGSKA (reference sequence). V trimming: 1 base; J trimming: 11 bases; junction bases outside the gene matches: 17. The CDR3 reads CSARVQGASSYNEQYF. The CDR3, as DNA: TGCAGTGCTAGAGTACAGGGGGCGAGCTCCTACAATGAGCAGTACTTC.